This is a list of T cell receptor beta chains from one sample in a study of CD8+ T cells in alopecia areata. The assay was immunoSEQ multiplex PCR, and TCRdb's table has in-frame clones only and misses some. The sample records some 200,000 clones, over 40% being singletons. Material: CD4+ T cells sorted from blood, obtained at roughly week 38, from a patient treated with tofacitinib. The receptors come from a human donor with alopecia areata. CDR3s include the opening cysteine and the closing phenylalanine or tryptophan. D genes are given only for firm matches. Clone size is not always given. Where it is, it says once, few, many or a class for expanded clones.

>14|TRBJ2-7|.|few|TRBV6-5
TGTGCCAGCAGGGGGGCAGGGAAAGCCTACGAGCAGTACTTC
CASRGAGKAYEQYF
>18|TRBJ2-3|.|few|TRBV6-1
TGTGCCAGCAGTGAAGAACCATCGGGCCTCCGGGTCACAGATACGCAGTATTTT
CASSEEPSGLRVTDTQYF
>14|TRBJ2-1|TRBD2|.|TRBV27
TGTGCCAGCAAAGGACTAGATTCCTACAATGAGCAGTTCTTC
CASKGLDSYNEQFF
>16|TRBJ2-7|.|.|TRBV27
TGTGCCAGCAGTCCCGCTGCGCTACTGAGCTCCTACGAGCAGTACTTC
CASSPAALLSSYEQYF
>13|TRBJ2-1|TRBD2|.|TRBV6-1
TGTGCCAGCAGTGAGAGGGACTACCGCGAGCAGTTCTTC
CASSERDYREQFF
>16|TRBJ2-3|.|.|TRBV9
TGTGCCAGCAGCGTAGGAGATAGGGGGGGCACAGATACGCAGTATTTT
CASSVGDRGGTDTQYF
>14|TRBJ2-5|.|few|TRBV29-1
TGCAGCGTTGGAGTAGGTCCTAAGGGAGAGACCCAGTACTTC
CSVGVGPKGETQYF
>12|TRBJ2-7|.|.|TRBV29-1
TGCAGCGTTGAAGAGGCCATTGGGGAGCAGTACTTC
CSVEEAIGEQYF
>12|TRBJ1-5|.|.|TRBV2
TGTGCCAGCAGTGTAAGGGAGGACCCCCAGCATTTT
CASSVREDPQHF
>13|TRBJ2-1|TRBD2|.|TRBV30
TGTGCCTGGAGTGTACACGGGGGGGGTGAGCAGTTCTTC
CAWSVHGGGEQFF
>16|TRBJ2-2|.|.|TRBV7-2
TGTGCCAGCAGCTTGTTCCAGGGGCGGAACACCGGGGAGCTGTTTTTT
CASSLFQGRNTGELFF
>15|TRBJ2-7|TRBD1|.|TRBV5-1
TGCGCCAGCAGCCCGGACAGGGGCGTAACCTACGAGCAGTACTTC
CASSPDRGVTYEQYF
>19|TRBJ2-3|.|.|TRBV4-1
TGCGCCAGCAGCCGAGACGGCCCCGAGGAACGGGTTCGCACAGATACGCAGTATTTT
CASSRDGPEERVRTDTQYF
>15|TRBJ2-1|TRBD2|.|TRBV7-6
TGTGCCAGCAGCTCCGGGACTAGCGGCCTCAATGAGCAGTTCTTC
CASSSGTSGLNEQFF
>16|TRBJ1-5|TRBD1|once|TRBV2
TGTGCCAGCAGTACTACCGACAGGGGATACAATCAGCCCCAGCATTTT
CASSTTDRGYNQPQHF
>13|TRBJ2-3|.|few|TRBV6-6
TGTGCCAGCAGAAACCGACGCACAGATACGCAGTATTTT
CASRNRRTDTQYF
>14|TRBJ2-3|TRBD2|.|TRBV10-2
TGCGCCACCCTAATAAGCGGGGCTACAGATACGCAGTATTTT
CATLISGATDTQYF
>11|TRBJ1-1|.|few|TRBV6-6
TGTGCCACCACAGGGAACACTGAAGCTTTCTTT
CATTGNTEAFF
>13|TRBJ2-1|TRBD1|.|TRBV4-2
TGTGCCAGCAGCCAAGATATCCGGGACAGGGAGTTCTTC
CASSQDIRDREFF
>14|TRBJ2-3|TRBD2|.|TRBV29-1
TGCAGCGGAGAAGCGGGAGGGGGGACAGATACGCAGTATTTT
CSGEAGGGTDTQYF
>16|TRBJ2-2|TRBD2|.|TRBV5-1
TGCGCCAGCAGCTTGGTTAGCGGGATGAACACCGGGGAGCTGTTTTTT
CASSLVSGMNTGELFF
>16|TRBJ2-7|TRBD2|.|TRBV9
TGTGCCAGCAGCCCACGACTAGCGGAGGGCCCCTACGAGCAGTACTTC
CASSPRLAEGPYEQYF
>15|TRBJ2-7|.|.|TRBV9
TGTGCCAGCAGCCTCCGGGGGGCAGGCGACTACGAGCAGTACTTC
CASSLRGAGDYEQYF
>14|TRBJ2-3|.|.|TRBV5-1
TGCGCCAGCAGCTTGGAAAGGGGCACAGATACGCAGTATTTT
CASSLERGTDTQYF
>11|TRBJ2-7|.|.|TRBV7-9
TGTGCCAGCAGCCGGCGACACAAGAAGTACTTC
CASSRRHKKYF
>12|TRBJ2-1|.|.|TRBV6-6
TGTGCCAGCAGTTACCTAGTTGGGGAGCAGTTCTTC
CASSYLVGEQFF
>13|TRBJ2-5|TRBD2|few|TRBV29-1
TGCAGCGTTGTGCGGGAGGCCCAAGAGACCCAGTACTTC
CSVVREAQETQYF
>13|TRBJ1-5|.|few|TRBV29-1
TGCAGCGTCGAGACTTCGCGCAATCAGCCCCAGCATTTT
CSVETSRNQPQHF
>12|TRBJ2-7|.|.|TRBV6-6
TGTGCCAGCAAGGGACCAAAGGTCGAGCAGTACTTC
CASKGPKVEQYF
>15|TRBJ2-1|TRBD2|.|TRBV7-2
TGTGCCAGCAGCTTGTCGACTAGCAATCACAATGAGCAGTTCTTC
CASSLSTSNHNEQFF
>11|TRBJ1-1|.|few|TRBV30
TGTGCCTGGCAGAAGGTTCCTGAAGCTTTCTTT
CAWQKVPEAFF
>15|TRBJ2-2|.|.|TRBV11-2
TGTGCCAGCAGCTTGGGGACTGCGAACACCGGGGAGCTGTTTTTT
CASSLGTANTGELFF
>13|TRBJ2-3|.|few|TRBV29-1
TGCAGCGTTGAAGATTCAGGAGGAGATACGCAGTATTTT
CSVEDSGGDTQYF
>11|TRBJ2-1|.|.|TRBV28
TGTGCCAGCAGGTCGGGGTCTGAGCAGTTCTTC
CASRSGSEQFF
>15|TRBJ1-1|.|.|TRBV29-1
TGCAGCGTTGATCCCGGACAGCCAACGAACACTGAAGCTTTCTTT
CSVDPGQPTNTEAFF
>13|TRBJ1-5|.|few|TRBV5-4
TGTGCCAGCAGCTTGGGGCCGTATCAGCCCCAGCATTTT
CASSLGPYQPQHF
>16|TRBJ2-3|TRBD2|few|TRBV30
TGTGCCTGGAGTCCAACAAGCGGGAGAGGTCCCGATACGCAGTATTTT
CAWSPTSGRGPDTQYF
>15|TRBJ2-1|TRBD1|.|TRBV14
TGTGCCAGCAGCCAAGGACAGGGTGCCTACAATGAGCAGTTCTTC
CASSQGQGAYNEQFF
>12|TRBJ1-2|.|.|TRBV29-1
TGCAGCGTTGGGGTCGTGGGGTATGGCTACACCTTC
CSVGVVGYGYTF
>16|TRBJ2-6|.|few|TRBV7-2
TGTGCCAGCAGCTTAGGGACAATTCCTGGGGCCAACGTCCTGACTTTC
CASSLGTIPGANVLTF
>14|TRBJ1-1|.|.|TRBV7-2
TGTGCCAGCAGCCCCAGGGCGTCCGGCACTGAAGCTTTCTTT
CASSPRASGTEAFF
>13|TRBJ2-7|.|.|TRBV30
TGTGCCTGGGCCTCCGAGTTGAGAATGGAGCAGTACTTC
CAWASELRMEQYF
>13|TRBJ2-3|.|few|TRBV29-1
TGCACCTCGGTGGGGCCTGGCACAGATACGCAGTATTTT
CTSVGPGTDTQYF
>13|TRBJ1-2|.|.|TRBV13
TGTGCCAGCAGCTCCGGGGGGGGCTATGGCTACACCTTC
CASSSGGGYGYTF
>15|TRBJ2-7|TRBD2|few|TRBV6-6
TGTGCCAGCAGGTCTCTAGCGGGAGGTCGCTACGAGCAGTACTTC
CASRSLAGGRYEQYF
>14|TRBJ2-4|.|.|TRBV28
TGTGCCAGCAGTCCCCCCCGGGCCCAAAACATTCAGTACTTC
CASSPPRAQNIQYF
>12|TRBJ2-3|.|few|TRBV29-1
TGCAGCGTTGAGTCCGCATCCGATACGCAGTATTTT
CSVESASDTQYF
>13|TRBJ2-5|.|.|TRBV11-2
TGTGCCAGCAGCCCCCGCGCCCGAGAGACCCAGTACTTC
CASSPRARETQYF
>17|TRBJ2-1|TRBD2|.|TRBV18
TGTGCCAGCTCATCCTCACTAGGGCGGGAGGCCTACAATGAGCAGTTCTTC
CASSSSLGREAYNEQFF
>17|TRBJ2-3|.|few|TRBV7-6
TGTGCCAGCAGCTCAGCGCGAGTGGGAGAGAGCACAGATACGCAGTATTTT
CASSSARVGESTDTQYF
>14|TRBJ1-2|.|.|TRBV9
TGTGCCAGCAGCCCTCCCGGGACTTCTAATGGCTACACCTTC
CASSPPGTSNGYTF